The sample holds a few counts of the clone carrying this T cell receptor (beta chain). The antigen remains undetermined. Preparation of the TCRbeta library involved a method that used unique molecular identifiers. TCRdb passed the PCR reads through MiXCR, listing each CDR3 protein once. The sample shows about 200,000 distinct CDR3 sequences, about 6.6% of them seen only once. These data are taken from a study of T-cell reconstitution after alpha-beta-depleted transplantation in children. Germline V CDR1 and CDR2: LNHNV, YYDKDF (reference sequence). This CDR3 region has 15 residues. V trimming: 4 bases; J trimming: 5 bases; junction bases outside the gene matches: 7. General study results and limits: Diversity and T-cell counts at one year after transplant derived mostly from new T cells. In patients about two months after transplant, alpha-beta T cells reportedly arose from several hundred expanded graft clones.

Here the sequenced sample was PBMCs, taken before TCRalphabeta/CD19-depleted stem cell transplant. The clonotype originates from a boy between 2 and 15 years old with acute lymphoblastic leukemia, due to receive a stem cell transplant. The chain uses TRBV15 and TRBJ1-5; 8 bases line up with TRBD1. The CDR3: CATSKRTGRDQPQHF. DNA of the CDR3: TGTGCCACCAGCAAACGGACAGGGCGGGATCAGCCCCAGCATTTT. The variable domain in full, completed from reference TRBV15 and TRBJ1-5, reads DAMVIQNPRYQVTQFGKPVTLSCSQTLNHNVMYWYQQKSSQAPKLLFHYYDKDFNNEADTPDNFQSRRPNTSFCFLDIRSPGLGDTAMYLCATSKRTGRDQPQHFGDGTRLSIL.